This is a list of T cell receptor beta chains from one sample in a study of PD-L1 blockade in urothelial cancer. Repertoires were generated with immunoSEQ multiplex PCR, while TCRdb's copy carries only in-frame clones and drops some. The data show around 63,000 clones, 75% to 90% seen once. Here the sequenced sample was PBMCs, taken around atezolizumab (anti-PD-L1) treatment. These receptors were obtained from a man in his sixties or seventies with urothelial cancer. Each CDR3 is given with its conserved first and last residue. The order of the fields is J gene, CDR3 length, V gene, CDR3 protein.

TRBJ1-4,15,TRBV4-3,CASSQGGMTNEKLFF
TRBJ1-3,16,TRBV19,CASSPRQQSSGNTIYF
TRBJ2-5,14,TRBV7-2,CASSPTGEEETQYF
TRBJ2-7,15,TRBV6-5,CASRNPGLASYEQYF
TRBJ2-2,14,TRBV6-6,CASKTGQNTGELFF
TRBJ2-7,12,TRBV18,CASSPRGNEQYF
TRBJ1-1,14,TRBV7-8,CASSFGEMNTEAFF
TRBJ2-1,12,TRBV7-3,CASSIDSNEQFF
TRBJ2-7,11,TRBV7-2,CASSSVYEQYF
TRBJ2-3,15,TRBV27,CASSTQDSSTDTQYF
TRBJ1-1,13,TRBV6-5,CAAGRFMNTEAFF
TRBJ1-5,15,TRBV27,CASTLTAYSNQPQHF
TRBJ2-7,14,TRBV5-6,CASSSTGAGYEQYF
TRBJ1-2,11,TRBV20-1,CTTAGEPGYTF
TRBJ2-4,16,TRBV28,CASSPTTGRGKNIQYF
TRBJ2-7,12,TRBV6-6,CASSYEAYEQYF
TRBJ2-1,16,TRBV19,CASSVLAGVSGREQFF
TRBJ2-7,16,TRBV7-9,CASSSPPGTGGYEQYF
TRBJ2-6,15,TRBV19,CASSIQGTGANVLTF
TRBJ1-2,13,TRBV10-1,CASSSSGSYGYTF
TRBJ2-2,15,TRBV5-1,CASSLRTRSTGELFF
TRBJ2-7,16,TRBV5-4,CASSPNVGERTYEQYF
TRBJ1-5,15,TRBV5-1,CASSLAGTAFQPQHF
TRBJ2-3,12,TRBV6-5,CASSYSGQAQYF
TRBJ1-2,14,TRBV5-8,CASSPGGGPLGYTF
TRBJ1-2,15,TRBV19,CASSMGLQGAGGYTF
TRBJ1-5,13,TRBV7-3,CASSLNRDQPQHF
TRBJ2-7,15,TRBV5-4,CASRHGQGSSYEQYF
TRBJ2-5,14,TRBV11-1,CASNPGVSYETQYF
TRBJ2-7,15,TRBV5-6,CASSIGGTGFYEQYF
TRBJ2-1,12,TRBV11-2,CASSLGVNELFF
TRBJ2-5,16,TRBV7-8,CASSPLAGGAGETQYF
TRBJ2-1,17,TRBV5-1,CASSLNPSGSVGNEQFF
TRBJ1-4,16,TRBV28,CASSSRRQTSYEKLFF
TRBJ2-3,16,TRBV4-2,CASSQDSPGGTDTQYF
TRBJ1-2,17,TRBV7-2,CASSSHIPQVRIDGYTF
TRBJ2-7,15,TRBV12-5,CASVAQEGLSYEQYF
TRBJ2-7,15,TRBV28,CASSARTGGSYEQYF
TRBJ2-1,16,TRBV6-6,CASSYLAGRRYNEQFF
TRBJ1-5,13,TRBV28,CASSSGLGGPQHF
TRBJ2-2,12,TRBV6-6,CASGTYTGELFF
TRBJ2-7,15,TRBV9,CASSVVGGLSGEQYF
TRBJ2-7,16,TRBV5-4,CASSRVSSGGGLEQYF
TRBJ2-1,15,TRBV15,CATSTGGRSYNEQFF
TRBJ1-5,13,TRBV6-6,CASSYRPEGPQHF
TRBJ2-7,15,TRBV7-2,CASSLGAGGSYEQYF
TRBJ2-7,15,TRBV18,CASSPQTGDPYEQYF
TRBJ2-2,19,TRBV6-1,CASSEMGTVDRDGTGELFF
TRBJ1-1,13,TRBV7-2,CASSRRAQTEAFF
TRBJ1-1,14,TRBV6-1,CACRGGVANTEAFF
TRBJ2-7,16,TRBV7-9,CASSLSTGTLIYEQYF
TRBJ2-1,14,TRBV11-2,CASGLSGRDNEQFF
TRBJ1-4,16,TRBV2,CASSDESGGPGEKLFF
TRBJ1-2,14,TRBV4-1,CASSQGGVNYGYTF
TRBJ1-2,15,TRBV5-4,CASSTKSDSTWGYTF
TRBJ2-4,14,TRBV19,CASRGQGGGNIQYF
TRBJ1-3,17,TRBV5-1,CASSTGGPVISGNTIYF
TRBJ1-1,13,TRBV6-5,CASSLTGGTEAFF